Detailed here is one TCR beta chain. The entry originates in a study of blood T cell repertoires in COVID-19. Background on the study: Donors in the United States, Italy and Spain gave samples during acute or convalescent COVID-19. Sample material is recorded as cDNA or gDNA derived from T cells, B-cell-depleted T cells, or PBMCs.

This CDR3 region has 17 residues. Germline V gives CDR1 SGHAT, CDR2 FQNNGV. Losses at the gene ends were 0 bases for V and 3 bases for J; bases not matched to a gene: 6. Those enrolled in Seattle joined during active infection and were followed longitudinally afterward. Clones were sequenced by immunoSEQ multiplex PCR, and TCRdb holds only the in-frame ones, with some missing. The table has some 180,000 clones, around 76% seen once. Sequences were obtained from peripheral blood. The source is a woman aged 55-69 years with COVID-19, enrolled during active disease. This rearrangement joins TRBV11-2 to TRBJ2-1, with 9 nucleotides matching TRBD1. The CDR3 DNA follows: TGTGCCAGCAGCTTAGAACCCCCGGGACAGGGCTACAATGAGCAGTTCTTC. Translated: CASSLEPPGQGYNEQFF.